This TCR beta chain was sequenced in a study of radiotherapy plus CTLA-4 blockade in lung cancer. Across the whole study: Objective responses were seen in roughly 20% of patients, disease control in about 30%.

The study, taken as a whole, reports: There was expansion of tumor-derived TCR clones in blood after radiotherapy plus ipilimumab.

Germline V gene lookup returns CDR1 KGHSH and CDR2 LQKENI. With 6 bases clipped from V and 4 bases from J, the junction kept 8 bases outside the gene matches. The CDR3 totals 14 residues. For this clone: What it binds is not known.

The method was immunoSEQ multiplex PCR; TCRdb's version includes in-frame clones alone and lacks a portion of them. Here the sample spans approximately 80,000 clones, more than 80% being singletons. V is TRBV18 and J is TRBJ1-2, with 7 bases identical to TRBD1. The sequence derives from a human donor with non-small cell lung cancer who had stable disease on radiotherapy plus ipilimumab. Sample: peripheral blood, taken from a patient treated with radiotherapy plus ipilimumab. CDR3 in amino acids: CASSIDRAGYGYTF. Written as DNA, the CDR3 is TGTGCCAGCTCTATCGACAGGGCAGGCTATGGCTACACCTTC.